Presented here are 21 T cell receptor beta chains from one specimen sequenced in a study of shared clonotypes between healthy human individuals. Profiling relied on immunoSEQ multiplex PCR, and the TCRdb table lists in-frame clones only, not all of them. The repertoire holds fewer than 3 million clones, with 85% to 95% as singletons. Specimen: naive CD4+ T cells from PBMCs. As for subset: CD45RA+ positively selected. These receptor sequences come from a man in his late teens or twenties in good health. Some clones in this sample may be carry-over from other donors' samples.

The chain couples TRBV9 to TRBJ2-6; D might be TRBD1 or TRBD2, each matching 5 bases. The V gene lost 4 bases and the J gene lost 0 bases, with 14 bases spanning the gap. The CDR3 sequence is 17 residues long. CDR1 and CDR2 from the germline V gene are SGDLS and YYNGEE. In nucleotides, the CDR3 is TGTGCCAGCAGCCCCCGATGGGGGTCCTCTGGGGCCAACGTCCTGACTTTC. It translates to CASSPRWGSSGANVLTF.

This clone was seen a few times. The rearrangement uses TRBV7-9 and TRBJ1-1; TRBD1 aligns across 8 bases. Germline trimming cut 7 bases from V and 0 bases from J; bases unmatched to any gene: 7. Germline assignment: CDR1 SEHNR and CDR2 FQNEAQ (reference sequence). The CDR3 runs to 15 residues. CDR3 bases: TGTGCCAGCACCCCTAGGGGACAGGTGAACACTGAAGCTTTCTTT. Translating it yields CASTPRGQVNTEAFF.

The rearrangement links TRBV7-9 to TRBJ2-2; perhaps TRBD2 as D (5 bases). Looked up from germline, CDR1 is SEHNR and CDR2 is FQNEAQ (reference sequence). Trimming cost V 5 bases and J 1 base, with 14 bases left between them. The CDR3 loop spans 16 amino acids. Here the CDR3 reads CASSREVGRNTGELFF. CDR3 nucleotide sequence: TGTGCCAGCAGCCGAGAAGTGGGGAGGAACACCGGGGAGCTGTTTTTT.

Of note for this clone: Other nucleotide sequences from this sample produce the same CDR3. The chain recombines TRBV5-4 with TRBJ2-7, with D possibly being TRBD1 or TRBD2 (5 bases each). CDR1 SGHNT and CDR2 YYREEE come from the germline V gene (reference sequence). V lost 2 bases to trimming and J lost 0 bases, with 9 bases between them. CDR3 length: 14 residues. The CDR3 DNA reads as TGTGCCAGCAGCTTTGGGGGATTCTCCTACGAGCAGTACTTC. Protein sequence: CASSFGGFSYEQYF.

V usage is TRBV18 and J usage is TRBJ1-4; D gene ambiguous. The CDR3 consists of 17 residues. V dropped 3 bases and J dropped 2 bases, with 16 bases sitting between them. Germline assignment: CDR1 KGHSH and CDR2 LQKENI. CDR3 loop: CASSPIRNGDTNEKLFF. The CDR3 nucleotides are TGTGCCAGCTCACCTATCCGGAACGGCGATACTAATGAAAAACTGTTTTTT. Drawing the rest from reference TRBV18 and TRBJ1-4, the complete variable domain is NAGVMQNPRHLVRRRGQEARLRCSPMKGHSHVYWYRQLPEEGLKFMVYLQKENIIDESGMPKERFSAEFPKEGPSILRIQQVVRGDSAAYFCASSPIRNGDTNEKLFFGSGTQLSVL.

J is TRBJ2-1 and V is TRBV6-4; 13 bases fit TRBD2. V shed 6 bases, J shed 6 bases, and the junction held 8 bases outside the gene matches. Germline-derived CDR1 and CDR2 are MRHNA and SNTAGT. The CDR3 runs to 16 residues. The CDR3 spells CASSRLAGGSLNEQFF. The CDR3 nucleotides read TGTGCCAGCAGCAGACTAGCGGGAGGCTCCCTCAATGAGCAGTTCTTC.

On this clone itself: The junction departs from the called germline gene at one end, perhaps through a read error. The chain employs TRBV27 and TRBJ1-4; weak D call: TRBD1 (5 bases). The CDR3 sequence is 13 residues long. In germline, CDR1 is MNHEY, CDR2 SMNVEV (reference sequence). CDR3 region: CASSFDGERDFIF. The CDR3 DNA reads TGTGCCAGCAGTTTTGATGGAGAGAGGGACTTCATTTTT.

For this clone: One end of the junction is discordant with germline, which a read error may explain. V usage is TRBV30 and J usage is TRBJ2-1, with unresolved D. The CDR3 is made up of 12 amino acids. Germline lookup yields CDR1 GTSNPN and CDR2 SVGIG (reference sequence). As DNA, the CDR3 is TGTGCCTGGAGGCCCTCCCACAATGAGCAGTTCTTC. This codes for CAWRPSHNEQFF. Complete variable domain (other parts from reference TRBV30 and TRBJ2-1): SQTIHQWPATLVQPVGSPLSLECTVEGTSNPNLYWYRQAAGRGLQLLFYSVGIGQISSEVPQNLSASRPQDRQFILSSKKLLLSDSGFYLCAWRPSHNEQFFGPGTRLTVL.

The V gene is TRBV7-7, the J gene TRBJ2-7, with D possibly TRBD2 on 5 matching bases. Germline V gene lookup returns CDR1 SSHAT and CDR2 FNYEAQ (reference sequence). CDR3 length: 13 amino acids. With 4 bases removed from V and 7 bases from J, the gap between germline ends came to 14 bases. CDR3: CASSSTTGGEQYF. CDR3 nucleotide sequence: TGTGCCAGCAGCTCAACTACGGGCGGGGAGCAGTACTTC.

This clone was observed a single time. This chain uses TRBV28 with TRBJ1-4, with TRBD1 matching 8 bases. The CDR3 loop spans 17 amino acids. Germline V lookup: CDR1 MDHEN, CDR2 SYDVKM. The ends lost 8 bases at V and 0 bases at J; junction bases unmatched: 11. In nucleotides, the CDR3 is TGTGCCAGCTATCCCGGGACAGGAATTGCAACTAATGAAAAACTGTTTTTT. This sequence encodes CASYPGTGIATNEKLFF.

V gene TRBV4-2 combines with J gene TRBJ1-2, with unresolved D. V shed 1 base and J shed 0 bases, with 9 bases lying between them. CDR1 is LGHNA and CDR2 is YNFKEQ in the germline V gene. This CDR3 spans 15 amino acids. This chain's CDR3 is CASSQGSRTNYGYTF. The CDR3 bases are TGTGCCAGCAGCCAAGGTTCTAGAACTAACTATGGCTACACCTTC.

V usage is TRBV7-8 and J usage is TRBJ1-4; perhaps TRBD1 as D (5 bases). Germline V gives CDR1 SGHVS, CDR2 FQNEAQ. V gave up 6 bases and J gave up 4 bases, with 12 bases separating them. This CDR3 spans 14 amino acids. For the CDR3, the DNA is TGTGCCAGCAGTCTAGGGACGGGTAATGAAAAACTGTTTTTT. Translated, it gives CASSLGTGNEKLFF.

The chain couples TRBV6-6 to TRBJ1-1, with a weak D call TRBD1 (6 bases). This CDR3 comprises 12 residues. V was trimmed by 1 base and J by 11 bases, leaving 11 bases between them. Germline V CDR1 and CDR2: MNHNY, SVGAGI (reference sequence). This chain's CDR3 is CASSYYGQLAFF. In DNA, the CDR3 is TGTGCCAGCAGTTACTATGGACAGTTGGCTTTCTTT.

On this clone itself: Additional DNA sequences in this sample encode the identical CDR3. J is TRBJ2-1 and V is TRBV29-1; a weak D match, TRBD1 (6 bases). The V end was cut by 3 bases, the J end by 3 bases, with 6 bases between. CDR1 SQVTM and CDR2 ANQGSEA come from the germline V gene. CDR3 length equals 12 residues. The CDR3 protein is CSVDRGYNEQFF. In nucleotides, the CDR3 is TGCAGCGTTGACAGGGGCTACAATGAGCAGTTCTTC.

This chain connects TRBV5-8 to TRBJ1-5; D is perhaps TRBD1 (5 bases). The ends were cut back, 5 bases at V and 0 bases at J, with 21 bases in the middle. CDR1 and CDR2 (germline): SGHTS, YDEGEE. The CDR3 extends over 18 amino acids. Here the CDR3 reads CASSPSGAHGYSNQPQHF. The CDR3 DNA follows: TGTGCCAGCAGTCCATCCGGGGCCCACGGGTATAGCAATCAGCCCCAGCATTTT.

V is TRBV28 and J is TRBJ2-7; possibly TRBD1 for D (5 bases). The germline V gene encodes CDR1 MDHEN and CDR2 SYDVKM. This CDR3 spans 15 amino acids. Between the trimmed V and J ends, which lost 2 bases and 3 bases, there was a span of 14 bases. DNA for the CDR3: TGTGCCAGCAGTTTACCGTCACAGGCCGACTACGAGCAGTACTTC. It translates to CASSLPSQADYEQYF.

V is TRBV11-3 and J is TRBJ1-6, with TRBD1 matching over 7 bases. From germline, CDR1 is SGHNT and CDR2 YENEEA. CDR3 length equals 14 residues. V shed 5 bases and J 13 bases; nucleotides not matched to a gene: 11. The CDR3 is CASSHGQASGPLHF. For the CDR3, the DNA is TGTGCCAGCAGCCATGGACAGGCCTCGGGGCCCCTCCACTTT.

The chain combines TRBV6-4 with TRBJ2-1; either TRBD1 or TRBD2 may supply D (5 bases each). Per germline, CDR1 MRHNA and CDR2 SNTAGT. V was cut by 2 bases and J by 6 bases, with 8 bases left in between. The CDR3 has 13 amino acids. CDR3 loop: CASSDTGRNEQFF. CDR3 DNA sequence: TGTGCCAGCAGTGACACGGGGCGCAATGAGCAGTTCTTC.

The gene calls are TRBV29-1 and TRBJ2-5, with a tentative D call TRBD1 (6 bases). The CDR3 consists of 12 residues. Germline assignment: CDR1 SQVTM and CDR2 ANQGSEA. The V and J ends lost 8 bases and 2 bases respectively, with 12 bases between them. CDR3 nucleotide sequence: TGCAGCCAGGCAACAGGGCAAGAGACCCAGTACTTC. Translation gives CSQATGQETQYF. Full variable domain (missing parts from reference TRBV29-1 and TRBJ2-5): SAVISQKPSRDICQRGTSLTIQCQVDSQVTMMFWYRQQPGQSLTLIATANQGSEATYESGFVIDKFPISRPNLTFSTLTVSNMSPEDSSIYLCSQATGQETQYFGPGTRLLVL.

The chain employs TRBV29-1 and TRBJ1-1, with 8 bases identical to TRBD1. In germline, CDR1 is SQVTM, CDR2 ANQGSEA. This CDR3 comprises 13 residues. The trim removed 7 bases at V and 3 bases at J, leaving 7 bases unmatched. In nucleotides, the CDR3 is TGCAGCGCCGAAGACAGGGGCTACACTGAAGCTTTCTTT. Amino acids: CSAEDRGYTEAFF.

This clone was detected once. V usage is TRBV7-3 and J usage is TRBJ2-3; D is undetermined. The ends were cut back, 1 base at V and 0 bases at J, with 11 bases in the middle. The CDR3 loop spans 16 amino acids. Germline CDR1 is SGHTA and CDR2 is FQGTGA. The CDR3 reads CASSLIPETSTDTQYF. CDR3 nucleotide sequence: TGTGCCAGCAGCTTAATTCCGGAAACTAGCACAGATACGCAGTATTTT.